The 8 T cell receptor beta chains listed next were all sequenced from one sample in a study of T cell responses to AZD1222 COVID-19 vaccine (dated by TCRdb to 2020 to 2022). This sample's time point label indicates: baseline before first vaccination. Library generation was performed with the immunoSEQ multiplex PCR assay. TCRdb mirrors the immuneACCESS table, restricted to in-frame sequences. Some clones are absent from its copies; in checked studies, under half trace to an unresolved V gene, and the reason for the others is unknown. Here the sample has under 300,000 clones; approximately 93% occur a single time. Together, the top ten hold around 0.58% of the sample. The source material was peripheral blood, sampled on day 0 of AZD1222 vaccination. These receptors all come from an adult in good health.

The chain employs TRBV3-1 (or the pseudogene TRBV3-2) and TRBJ1-1; perhaps TRBD1 as D (5 bases). V was pared by 4 bases and J by 3 bases, with 9 bases between. Germline CDR1 is LGHDT and CDR2 is YNNKEL (reference sequence). This CDR3 region has 13 residues. The CDR3 DNA is TGTGCCAGCAGCCGAACAGGTTACACTGAAGCTTTCTTT. Protein product: CASSRTGYTEAFF.

The rearrangement joins TRBV19 to TRBJ1-2; 7 bases map to TRBD1. V was pared by 6 bases and J by 4 bases, with 8 bases of the junction left unmatched. The CDR3 runs to 14 residues. Germline assignment: CDR1 LNHDA and CDR2 SQIVND (reference sequence). This chain's CDR3 is CASSPYRGGYGYTF. CDR3 nucleotide sequence: TGTGCCAGTAGCCCCTACAGGGGCGGCTATGGCTACACCTTC.

The V and J genes are TRBV6-1 and TRBJ1-1; D gene uncertain. Looked up from germline, CDR1 is MNHNS and CDR2 is SASEGT. V was trimmed by 10 bases and J by 1 base, leaving 13 bases between them. The CDR3 has 13 amino acids. Here the CDR3 reads CATIYTQNTEAFF. The CDR3 DNA sequence: TGTGCCACCATCTATACTCAGAACACTGAAGCTTTCTTT.

This chain joins TRBV28 and TRBJ2-7; 11 bases are a match to TRBD2. CDR3 size: 16 residues. J gave up 2 bases and V 2 bases, and 5 bases lay outside the gene matches. Germline V gene data show CDR1 as MDHEN and CDR2 as SYDVKM. The CDR3 here is CASSLTLAGGTYEQYF. The CDR3 DNA follows: TGTGCCAGCAGTTTAACCCTAGCGGGGGGTACCTACGAGCAGTACTTC.

The rearrangement uses TRBV7-2 and TRBJ2-1; D unclear. Trimming stripped 1 base from V and 9 bases from J, with 7 bases between. In germline, CDR1 is SGHTA, CDR2 FQGNSA. The CDR3 contains 12 residues. DNA for the CDR3: TGTGCCAGCAGCTTAGTAGCCGTTGAGCAGTTCTTC. Its protein is CASSLVAVEQFF.

The genes are TRBV29-1 and TRBJ2-1; D is perhaps TRBD1 or TRBD2 (6 bases each). The CDR3 runs to 13 residues. Trimming removed 6 bases at V and 8 bases at J, with 17 bases between. Germline V CDR1 and CDR2: SQVTM, ANQGSEA. In nucleotides, the CDR3 is TGCAGCGTCCCCCACCCGGGGGCGGATGAGCAGTTCTTC. The encoded protein is CSVPHPGADEQFF.

V usage is TRBV19 and J usage is TRBJ1-2; 9 bases map to TRBD1. Germline lookup yields CDR1 LNHDA and CDR2 SQIVND (reference sequence). V trimming: 9 bases; J trimming: 3 bases; junction bases outside the gene matches: 23. The CDR3 runs to 19 residues. The CDR3 DNA reads TGTGCCAGAGAGACCGATCCCCAGACCGGGACAGGGTATTACTATGGCTACACCTTC. Translating gives CARETDPQTGTGYYYGYTF. Together with reference TRBV19 and TRBJ1-2, the CDR3 gives the full variable domain: DGGITQSPKYLFRKEGQNVTLSCEQNLNHDAMYWYRQDPGQGLRLIYYSQIVNDFQKGDIAEGYSVSREKKESFPLTVTSAQKNPTAFYLCARETDPQTGTGYYYGYTFGSGTRLTVV.

The chain combines TRBV28 with TRBJ1-6; D possibly corresponds to TRBD1 (5 bases). CDR3 length: 16 amino acids. The germline V gene encodes CDR1 MDHEN and CDR2 SYDVKM. The ends were cut back, 4 bases at V and 2 bases at J, with 12 bases in the middle. The CDR3 region has the DNA TGTGCCAGCAGTTACAGGTCGTGGGCCTATAATTCACCCCTCCACTTT. Amino acid sequence: CASSYRSWAYNSPLHF.